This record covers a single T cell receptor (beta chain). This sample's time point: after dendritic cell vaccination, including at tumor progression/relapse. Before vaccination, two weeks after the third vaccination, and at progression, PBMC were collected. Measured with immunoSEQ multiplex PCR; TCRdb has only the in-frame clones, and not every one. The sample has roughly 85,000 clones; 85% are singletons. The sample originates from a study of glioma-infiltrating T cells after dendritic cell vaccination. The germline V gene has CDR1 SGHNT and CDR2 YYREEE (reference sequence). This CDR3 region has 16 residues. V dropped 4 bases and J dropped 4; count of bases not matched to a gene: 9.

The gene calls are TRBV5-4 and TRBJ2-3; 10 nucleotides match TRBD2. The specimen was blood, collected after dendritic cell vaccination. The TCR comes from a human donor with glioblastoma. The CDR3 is CASSLGSGRASDTQYF. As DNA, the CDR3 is TGTGCCAGCAGCCTTGGGAGCGGGAGGGCCTCAGATACGCAGTATTTT.